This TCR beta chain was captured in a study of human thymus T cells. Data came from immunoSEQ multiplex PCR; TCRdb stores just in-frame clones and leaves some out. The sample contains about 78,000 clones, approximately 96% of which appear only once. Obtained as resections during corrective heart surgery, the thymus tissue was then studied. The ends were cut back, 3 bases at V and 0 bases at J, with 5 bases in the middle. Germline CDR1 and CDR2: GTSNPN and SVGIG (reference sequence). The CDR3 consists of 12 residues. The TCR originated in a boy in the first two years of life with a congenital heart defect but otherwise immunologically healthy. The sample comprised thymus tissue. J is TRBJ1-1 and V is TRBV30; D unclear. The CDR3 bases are TGTGCCTGGAGACTGATGAACACTGAAGCTTTCTTT. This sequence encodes CAWRLMNTEAFF.